Below, 20 T cell receptor beta chains from the same sample are listed, as sequenced in a study of blood T cell repertoires in COVID-19. Sequencing was performed with immunoSEQ multiplex PCR; in TCRdb, only in-frame clones are kept and a portion is missing. The data show 65,000 to 70,000 clones, roughly 73% seen once. Sequencing was done on a sample of peripheral blood. These TCRs come from a human donor in a cohort sampled during active COVID-19.

The chain has TRBV2 and TRBJ2-7; D is undetermined. The V end was cut by 6 bases, the J end by 0 bases, with 3 bases between. Germline V gene lookup returns CDR1 SNHLY and CDR2 FYNNEI. The CDR3 runs to 11 residues. The CDR3 region is CASSLSYEQYF. CDR3 bases: TGTGCCAGCAGCCTCTCCTACGAGCAGTACTTC.

The chain recombines TRBV6-5 with TRBJ2-1; 7 nucleotides match TRBD1. Germline V gene lookup returns CDR1 MNHEY and CDR2 SVGAGI. The CDR3 has 15 residues. V shed 6 bases, J shed 1 base, and the junction held 6 bases outside the gene matches. As DNA, the CDR3 is TGTGCCAGCAGGCCCCAGGGACAGTCCTACAATGAGCAGTTCTTC. This gives the protein CASRPQGQSYNEQFF.

V and J are TRBV6-1 and TRBJ2-7; 7 bases agree with TRBD1. From germline, CDR1 is MNHNS and CDR2 SASEGT. V lost 0 bases, J lost 3 bases, and 2 bases stayed unmatched. CDR3 length: 14 amino acids. The CDR3, as DNA: TGTGCCAGCAGTGAAGCGTCAGGGGGCTACGAGCAGTACTTC. Translated: CASSEASGGYEQYF.

The chain links TRBV6-1 to TRBJ2-1; TRBD2 aligns across 9 bases. Germline CDR1 and CDR2: MNHNS and SASEGT. CDR3 length equals 16 residues. Trimming removed 4 bases from V and 4 bases from J; junction bases left unmatched: 8. The CDR3 spells CASSGRASGTYNEQFF. CDR3 DNA: TGTGCCAGCAGTGGACGGGCTAGCGGGACTTACAATGAGCAGTTCTTC.

This rearrangement joins TRBV19 to TRBJ1-1; D gene uncertain. The CDR3 is made up of 15 amino acids. Germline-derived CDR1 and CDR2 are LNHDA and SQIVND (reference sequence). Trimming pared 0 bases from V and 3 bases from J, leaving 11 bases between. The CDR3 is CASSIDYNQDTEAFF. The CDR3 DNA sequence: TGTGCCAGTAGTATAGATTATAATCAGGACACTGAAGCTTTCTTT.

This chain connects TRBV6-2 or TRBV6-3 to TRBJ1-5; D is perhaps TRBD1 (5 bases). Trimming took off 6 bases at V and 0 bases at J, with 21 bases between the two ends. This CDR3 contains 18 residues. Germline values: CDR1 MNHEY, CDR2 SVGEGT. CDR3 protein: CASSRSGGVLYSNQPQHF. The CDR3 nucleotides read TGTGCCAGCAGCCGCTCGGGGGGGGTCCTTTATAGCAATCAGCCCCAGCATTTT.

The CDR3 here is CASSTAAKTSGNTIYF. As DNA, the CDR3 is TGTGCCAGCAGCACAGCAGCTAAAACCTCTGGAAACACCATATATTTT. This chain connects TRBV5-4 to TRBJ1-3; no firm D call. The ends were cut back, 4 bases at V and 0 bases at J, with 14 bases in the middle. Germline V lookup: CDR1 SGHNT, CDR2 YYREEE (reference sequence). CDR3 size: 16 residues. The variable domain in full, completed from reference TRBV5-4 and TRBJ1-3, reads ETGVTQSPTHLIKTRGQQVTLRCSSQSGHNTVSWYQQALGQGPQFIFQYYREEENGRGNFPPRFSGLQFPNYSSELNVNALELDDSALYLCASSTAAKTSGNTIYFGEGSWLTVV.

The rearrangement joins TRBV5-4 to TRBJ2-1; maybe TRBD2 (7 bases). Germline CDR1 reads SGHNT; CDR2 reads YYREEE (reference sequence). Trimming pared 3 bases from V and 8 bases from J, leaving 12 bases between. The CDR3 contains 13 residues. The CDR3 reads CASSSRGGDEQFF. The CDR3 nucleotides are TGTGCCAGCAGCTCTAGGGGGGGGGATGAGCAGTTCTTC.

The chain carries TRBV29-1 and TRBJ2-3; D remains unclear. Germline CDR1 SQVTM, CDR2 ANQGSEA. Trimming took off 5 bases at V and 3 bases at J, with 15 bases between the two ends. This CDR3 region has 14 residues. The CDR3 coding sequence is TGCAGCGTTTTACTACCCCCCCGGACAGATACGCAGTATTTT. As protein: CSVLLPPRTDTQYF.

The chain has TRBV28 and TRBJ2-6; D is perhaps TRBD1 (5 bases). With 4 bases removed from V and 1 base from J, the gap between germline ends came to 8 bases. This CDR3 region has 15 residues. From germline, CDR1 is MDHEN and CDR2 SYDVKM. CDR3 DNA: TGTGCCAGCAGTTCAAGGGGATCTGGGGCCAACGTCCTGACTTTC. Translated: CASSSRGSGANVLTF.

V and J are TRBV5-1 and TRBJ1-5; D is unclear. The CDR3 runs 15 residues. Trimming left V 4 bases short and J 2 bases short, with 13 bases between. The germline V gene encodes CDR1 SGHRS and CDR2 YFSETQ. For the CDR3, the DNA is TGCGCCAGCAGCCCTACCGGGAGCGGCAATCAGCCCCAGCATTTT. This translates into CASSPTGSGNQPQHF.

In DNA form, the CDR3 reads TGTGCCAGCAGCCACGACAGGGGAGCGTACGAGCAGTACTTC. Encoded protein: CASSHDRGAYEQYF. This chain links TRBV5-4 with TRBJ2-7; 8 nucleotides agree with TRBD1. The V gene end was trimmed by 4 bases and the J gene end by 4 bases; junction bases not matched to a gene: 7. Germline CDR1 and CDR2: SGHNT and YYREEE (reference sequence). This CDR3 contains 14 residues. Drawing the rest from reference TRBV5-4 and TRBJ2-7, the complete variable domain is ETGVTQSPTHLIKTRGQQVTLRCSSQSGHNTVSWYQQALGQGPQFIFQYYREEENGRGNFPPRFSGLQFPNYSSELNVNALELDDSALYLCASSHDRGAYEQYFGPGTRLTVT.

The V call is TRBV5-1, the J call TRBJ2-1; TRBD1 matches at 8 bases. V lost 2 bases to trimming and J lost 0 bases; unmatched junction nucleotides: 1. CDR1 is SGHRS and CDR2 is YFSETQ in the germline V gene. The CDR3 sequence is 15 residues long. The CDR3, as DNA: TGCGCCAGCAGCTTAACAGGGGGCTCCTACAATGAGCAGTTCTTC. Amino acids: CASSLTGGSYNEQFF.

This clone has a handful of counts. The chain couples TRBV3-1 (or the pseudogene TRBV3-2) to TRBJ2-2; 8 bases match TRBD1. Per the germline V gene, CDR1 is LGHDT and CDR2 is YNNKEL (reference sequence). The length of the CDR3 is 15 residues. Trimming took 4 bases from V and 5 from J; bases not matched to a gene: 6. The CDR3 loop reads CASSRRTGRTGELFF. The CDR3, as DNA: TGTGCCAGCAGCCGACGGACAGGGCGGACCGGGGAGCTGTTTTTT.

The chain is built from TRBV2 and TRBJ2-6, with a weak D call TRBD1 (5 bases). The CDR3 totals 15 residues. Germline V gives CDR1 SNHLY, CDR2 FYNNEI. Trimming cost V 5 bases and J 2 bases, with 10 bases left between them. The CDR3 region is CASSSRAPGANVLTF. Written as DNA, the CDR3 is TGTGCCAGCAGTTCCAGGGCTCCTGGGGCCAACGTCCTGACTTTC.

The chain combines TRBV6-8 with TRBJ2-1; TRBD2 matches at 8 bases. V trimming: 2 bases; J trimming: 5 bases; junction bases outside the gene matches: 14. The CDR3 is 18 residues long. The germline CDR1 and CDR2 sequences are MNHGY and SAAAGT. As DNA, the CDR3 is TGTGCCAGCAGTTACCCAAATTTGACGGGAGGGATTAACAATGAGCAGTTCTTC. This codes for CASSYPNLTGGINNEQFF.

The chain links TRBV5-6 to TRBJ2-5; TRBD2 is a possible D gene (5 bases). The CDR3 totals 13 residues. Germline CDR1 reads SGHDT; CDR2 reads YYEEEE. Trimming stripped 4 bases from V and 1 base from J, with 8 bases between. In nucleotides, the CDR3 is TGTGCCAGCAGCCGGGAATTCCAAGAGACCCAGTACTTC. It encodes CASSREFQETQYF.

The V call is TRBV4-2, the J call TRBJ2-7; 9 nucleotides line up with TRBD2. V lost 4 bases, J lost 4 bases, and 11 bases stayed unmatched. The V gene's germline CDR1 is LGHNA and CDR2 YNFKEQ. The CDR3 totals 16 residues. The CDR3 loop is CASSPQLAGSIYEQYF. For the CDR3, the DNA is TGTGCCAGCAGCCCCCAGCTAGCGGGGTCGATTTACGAGCAGTACTTC.

The rearrangement uses TRBV12-5 and TRBJ2-2; no clear D gene. V was shortened by 6 bases and J by 4 bases, with 12 bases between the two germline ends. Per germline, CDR1 LGHNT and CDR2 FRNRAP. The CDR3 covers 14 residues. The CDR3 DNA sequence: TGTGCTAGTGGCCGCTCGGGTGCCACCGGGGAGCTGTTTTTT. As protein: CASGRSGATGELFF.

This clone was seen a single time. The rearrangement uses TRBV7-6 and TRBJ2-7, with D maybe TRBD1 (6 bases). This CDR3 has 14 residues. V was trimmed by 0 bases and J by 6 bases, leaving 12 bases between them. Germline V lookup: CDR1 SGHVS, CDR2 FNYEAQ. CDR3 coding DNA: TGTGCCAGCAGCTTAGCGCAGCAGGGGTTCGAGCAGTACTTC. Amino acid sequence: CASSLAQQGFEQYF.